This TCR beta chain was captured by sequencing in a study of regulatory T cells in long-lasting Graves disease. Study conclusions and caveats: Persistent Graves' patients showed a TCR diversity that was lower than that of newly diagnosed ones.

V lost 4 bases and J 7 bases, leaving 8 bases between the germline ends. Germline-derived CDR1 and CDR2 are SGHTA and FQGTGA. This CDR3 is built from 13 residues. Libraries of TCR beta came from iRepertoire HTBI primers plus Arm-PCR of CDR3 regions. Using its own MiXCR run on the multiplex PCR reads, TCRdb lists one record per CDR3 protein. This sample yields around 400,000 distinct CDR3 sequences, of which about 23% are seen a single time; approximately 28% belongs to the top ten. Time point of the sample: persistent/refractory GD, antithyroid drugs over 5 years with positive TRAb. PBMCs were the source of the RNA used for TCR sequencing. This clonotype was observed many times. What it binds is not known.

This rearrangement joins TRBV7-3 to TRBJ1-6, with unresolved D. The sample was peripheral blood mononuclear cells (PBMCs), taken when the disease was refractory, from a patient treated with antithyroid drugs. The receptor's source is a woman in her thirties or forties with Graves disease. The CDR3 sequence: CASSSGPNSPLHF. The CDR3 region has the DNA TGTGCCAGCAGCTCAGGACCCAATTCACCCCTCCACTTT.